The 17 T cell receptor beta chains listed next were all sequenced from one sample in a study of OX40 agonist ivuxolimab in advanced cancers. The assay was immunoSEQ multiplex PCR, and TCRdb's table has in-frame clones only and misses some. The data contain roughly 80,000 clones, roughly 80% of them singletons. Sequenced material: CD4+ or CD8+ T cells sorted from blood, taken in a trial of the OX40 agonist ivuxolimab. The source of these receptors is an adult with an advanced solid tumor such as melanoma, head and neck, liver or kidney cancer.

This chain joins TRBV6-5 and TRBJ2-5; no reliable D call. The end of the DNA is better explained by TRBJ2-7, so the J call may be wrong. CDR1 is MNHEY and CDR2 is SVGAGI in the germline V gene. This CDR3 has 15 residues. Here the CDR3 DNA reads TGTGCCAGCAGTTACACCCCCGCGAGCTCCTACGAGCAGTACTTC. Residues: CASSYTPASSYEQYF.

The genes are TRBV7-6 and TRBJ1-4; no clear D gene. V dropped 5 bases and J dropped 8 bases, with 9 bases sitting between them. The CDR3 sequence is 12 residues long. Germline V gene sequence: CDR1 SGHVS, CDR2 FNYEAQ. The CDR3: CASSQSGEKLFF. CDR3 sequence (DNA): TGTGCCAGCAGCCAATCCGGCGAAAAACTGTTTTTT.

V gene TRBV28 combines with J gene TRBJ2-5; 12 bases are shared with TRBD2. The J segment lost 5 bases and the V segment lost 4 bases, leaving 5 bases of the junction unmatched. Germline V lookup: CDR1 MDHEN, CDR2 SYDVKM. The CDR3 sequence is 15 residues long. For the CDR3, the DNA is TGTGCCAGCAGTTCTAGCGGGGGGGCCGAGGAGACCCAGTACTTC. This sequence encodes CASSSSGGAEETQYF.

This chain connects TRBV28 to TRBJ2-7; perhaps TRBD1 as D (6 bases). The CDR3 runs to 14 residues. Trimming took 7 bases from V and 4 from J, leaving 17 bases between them. Germline V gene sequence: CDR1 MDHEN, CDR2 SYDVKM. Written as DNA, the CDR3 is TGTGCCAGCACCCTAACCATGACAGGTTACGAGCAGTACTTC. Protein product: CASTLTMTGYEQYF.

This clone was recorded once. The chain uses TRBV29-1 and TRBJ1-2, with D perhaps matching TRBD1 (5 bases). Germline CDR1 reads SQVTM; CDR2 reads ANQGSEA. This CDR3 is built from 14 residues. Deletions cut 2 bases from V and 0 bases from J, with 10 bases between. The CDR3 nucleotides are TGCAGCGTTGAACAGGGCAATTCTAACTATGGCTACACCTTC. This encodes CSVEQGNSNYGYTF.

The rearrangement links TRBV11-2 to TRBJ2-7; D tentatively fits TRBD1 or TRBD2 (5 bases each). The CDR3 sequence is 16 residues long. Trimming removed 3 bases from V and 9 bases from J, with 24 bases in between. Germline V gene lookup returns CDR1 SGHAT and CDR2 FQNNGV. The CDR3 DNA reads as TGTGCCAGCAGCTTGGGCGGCGGCGAGGGCCCAAGGGGGCAGTACTTC. Translated: CASSLGGGEGPRGQYF.

This clone came up a few times. The chain joins TRBV10-1 to TRBJ2-2; no clear D. Germline CDR1 reads WNHNN; CDR2 reads SYGVQD (reference sequence). CDR3 length: 14 residues. Trimming took 4 bases from V and 1 from J, leaving 7 bases between them. CDR3 residues: CASSVQRNTGELFF. CDR3 DNA: TGCGCCAGCAGTGTCCAGCGGAACACCGGGGAGCTGTTTTTT.

The sample holds a few counts of this clone. The rearrangement joins TRBV18 to TRBJ1-1; D is ambiguous. In germline, CDR1 is KGHSH, CDR2 LQKENI. The CDR3 length is 13 residues. The V and J ends lost 6 bases and 1 base respectively, with 9 bases between them. DNA for the CDR3: TGTGCCAGCTCCCCGGGTGCGAACACTGAAGCTTTCTTT. It codes for CASSPGANTEAFF. Full variable domain (outside the CDR3, taken from reference TRBV18 and TRBJ1-1): NAGVMQNPRHLVRRRGQEARLRCSPMKGHSHVYWYRQLPEEGLKFMVYLQKENIIDESGMPKERFSAEFPKEGPSILRIQQVVRGDSAAYFCASSPGANTEAFFGQGTRLTVV.

The chain links TRBV18 to TRBJ1-2; 8 positions agree with TRBD1. The CDR3 loop spans 15 amino acids. Germline values: CDR1 KGHSH, CDR2 LQKENI. J lost 2 bases, V lost 9 bases, and 11 bases had no gene match. CDR3 DNA sequence: TGTGCCAGTTCCACCAGGACAGGGTCAAACTATGGCTACACCTTC. This encodes CASSTRTGSNYGYTF.

This chain joins TRBV5-6 and TRBJ1-2, with 9 nucleotides matching TRBD1. Trimming at V came to 4 bases and at J to 5 bases, leaving 6 bases not matched to a gene. CDR1 is SGHDT, CDR2 YYEEEE, per germline. This CDR3 spans 14 amino acids. CDR3 sequence (DNA): TGTGCCAGCAGCCGAAGTGACAGGGGGTATGGCTACACCTTC. It yields the protein CASSRSDRGYGYTF.

The chain is built from TRBV7-7 and TRBJ2-2; D is possibly TRBD2 (5 bases). Germline lookup yields CDR1 SSHAT and CDR2 FNYEAQ (reference sequence). Trimming took 5 bases from V and 4 from J, leaving 8 bases between them. This CDR3 comprises 13 residues. Here the CDR3 DNA reads TGTGCCAGCAGCCTAACTAGCACCGGGGAGCTGTTTTTT. Translated: CASSLTSTGELFF.

The chain carries TRBV5-1 and TRBJ2-5, with D possibly called TRBD1 or TRBD2 (5 bases each). The CDR3 covers 14 residues. V was cut by 5 bases and J by 2 bases, with 13 bases left in between. Germline loops: CDR1 SGHRS, CDR2 YFSETQ. The DNA of the CDR3 is TGCGCCAGCAGGCTCGGGGCCAATCAAGAGACCCAGTACTTC. It specifies CASRLGANQETQYF.

The chain carries TRBV19 and TRBJ2-7, with 8 bases aligning to TRBD1. Per germline, CDR1 LNHDA and CDR2 SQIVND (reference sequence). CDR3 size: 14 residues. V dropped 6 bases and J dropped 5; count of bases not matched to a gene: 9. CDR3 nucleotides: TGTGCCAGTAGGATACGGCAGGGGGCCCACGAGCAGTACTTC. Encoded protein: CASRIRQGAHEQYF.

V usage is TRBV19 and J usage is TRBJ2-5; D perhaps matches TRBD1 (6 bases). Trimming shortened V by 5 bases and J by 1 base, and 11 bases separated the two germline ends. This CDR3 comprises 14 residues. CDR1 and CDR2 (germline): LNHDA, SQIVND (reference sequence). CDR3 in DNA: TGTGCCAGTAGTGGGAACAGGGCCCAAGAGACCCAGTACTTC. Translation gives CASSGNRAQETQYF. The whole variable domain, remainder taken from reference TRBV19 and TRBJ2-5, is DGGITQSPKYLFRKEGQNVTLSCEQNLNHDAMYWYRQDPGQGLRLIYYSQIVNDFQKGDIAEGYSVSREKKESFPLTVTSAQKNPTAFYLCASSGNRAQETQYFGPGTRLLVL.

The gene calls are TRBV18 and TRBJ2-6; D may correspond to TRBD1 or TRBD2 (6 bases each). CDR1 and CDR2 from the germline V gene are KGHSH and LQKENI. V was cut by 3 bases and J by 4 bases, with 10 bases left in between. The CDR3 length is 15 residues. CDR3 coding DNA: TGTGCCAGCTCACCGGGGGGCTCCGGGGCCAACGTCCTGACTTTC. Its protein is CASSPGGSGANVLTF.

The CDR3: CASSERDYPSVWELFF. CDR3 DNA sequence: TGTGCCAGCAGCGAACGGGACTACCCTTCCGTTTGGGAGCTGTTTTTT. The chain recombines TRBV9 with TRBJ2-2; 7 bases agree with TRBD2. The germline CDR1 and CDR2 sequences are SGDLS and YYNGEE. The CDR3 runs to 16 residues. The junction had 14 bases not matched to a gene; V was cut back by 3 bases and J by 9 bases.

V gene TRBV9 combines with J gene TRBJ2-3; D call uncertain. Trimming took off 4 bases at V and 2 bases at J, with 8 bases between the two ends. This CDR3 is built from 13 residues. CDR1 and CDR2 from the germline V gene are SGDLS and YYNGEE. Here the CDR3 DNA reads TGTGCCAGCAGCTCCCGAGCCACAGATACGCAGTATTTT. Protein product: CASSSRATDTQYF.